Listed below are T cell receptor beta chains from one sample, sequenced in a study of CXCR3-negative and CXCR3-positive naive CD8 T cells. TCRdb reprocessed the 5' RACE reads and keeps a single row for each CDR3 protein, giving no DNA. The repertoire shows fewer than 90,000 distinct CDR3 sequences; the top ten hold around 0.51%. Sequences were obtained from naive CXCR3+ CD8+ T cells from blood. The receptors were sampled from a human donor in good health. Some clones in this sample may be carry-over from other donors' samples. CDR3s include the opening cysteine and the closing phenylalanine or tryptophan.

j_call,v_call,cdr3_aa
TRBJ2-1,TRBV3-1,CASSQTGGSYNEQFF
TRBJ2-7,TRBV7-2,CASSLGPYYLSYEQYF
TRBJ2-5,TRBV30,CAWSVGGEIETQYF
TRBJ2-7,TRBV28,CASKGETRYYEQYF
TRBJ1-4,TRBV20-1,CSGIRTNNEKLFF
TRBJ2-5,TRBV12-3/TRBV12-4,CASSLGRVRETQYF
TRBJ2-7,TRBV2,CASSGTGDPTYEQYF
TRBJ2-3,TRBV11-1,CASSPDGSRTDTQYF
TRBJ2-3,TRBV12-3/TRBV12-4,CASSGTGTDTQYF
TRBJ2-5,TRBV25-1,CASSNPTSGGEKTQYF
TRBJ2-2,TRBV6-5,CASSYRPQGGELFF